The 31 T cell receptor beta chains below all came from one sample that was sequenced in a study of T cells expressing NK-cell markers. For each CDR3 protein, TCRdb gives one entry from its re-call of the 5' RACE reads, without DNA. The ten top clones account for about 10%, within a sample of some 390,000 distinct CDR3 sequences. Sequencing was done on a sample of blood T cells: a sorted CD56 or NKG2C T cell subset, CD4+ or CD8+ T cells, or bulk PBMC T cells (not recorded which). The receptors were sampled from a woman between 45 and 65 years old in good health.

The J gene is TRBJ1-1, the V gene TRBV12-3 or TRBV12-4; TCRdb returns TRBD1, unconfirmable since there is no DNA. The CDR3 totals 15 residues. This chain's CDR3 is CASREPVRDTRRAFF.

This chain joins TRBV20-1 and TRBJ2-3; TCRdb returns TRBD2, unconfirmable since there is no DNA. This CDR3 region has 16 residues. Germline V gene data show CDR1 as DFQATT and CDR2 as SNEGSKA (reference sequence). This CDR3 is CSAIPNRAGGTDTQYF.

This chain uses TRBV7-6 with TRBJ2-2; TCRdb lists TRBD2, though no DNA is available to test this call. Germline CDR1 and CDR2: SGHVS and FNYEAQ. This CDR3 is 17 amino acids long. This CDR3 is CASSLASGAENTGELFF.

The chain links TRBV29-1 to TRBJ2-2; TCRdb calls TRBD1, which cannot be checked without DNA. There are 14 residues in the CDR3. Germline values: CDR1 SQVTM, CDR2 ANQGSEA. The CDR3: CSVLRERPPGELFF.

This chain's CDR3 is CASSQDPRLAEHYEQYF. The chain combines TRBV3-1 with TRBJ2-7. Germline V gene data show CDR1 as LGHDT and CDR2 as YNNKEL (reference sequence). This CDR3 is 17 amino acids long.

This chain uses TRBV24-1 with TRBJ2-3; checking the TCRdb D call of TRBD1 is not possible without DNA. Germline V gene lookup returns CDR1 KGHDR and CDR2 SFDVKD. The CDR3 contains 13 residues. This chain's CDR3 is CATRGPLGDTQYF.

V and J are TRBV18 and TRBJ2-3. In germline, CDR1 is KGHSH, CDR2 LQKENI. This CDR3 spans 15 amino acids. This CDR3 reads CASSPVEIRTDTQYF.

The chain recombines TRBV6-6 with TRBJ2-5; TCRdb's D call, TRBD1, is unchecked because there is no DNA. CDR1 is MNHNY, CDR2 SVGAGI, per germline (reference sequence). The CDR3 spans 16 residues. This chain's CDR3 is CASRTPIGGQQETQYF.

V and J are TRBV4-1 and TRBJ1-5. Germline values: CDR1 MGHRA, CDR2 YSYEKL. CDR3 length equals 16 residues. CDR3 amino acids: CASSQESGDGGQPQHF.

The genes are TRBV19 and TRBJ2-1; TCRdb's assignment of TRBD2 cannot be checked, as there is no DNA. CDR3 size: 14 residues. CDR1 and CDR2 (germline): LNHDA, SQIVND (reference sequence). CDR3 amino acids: CASHLAGVRNEQFF.

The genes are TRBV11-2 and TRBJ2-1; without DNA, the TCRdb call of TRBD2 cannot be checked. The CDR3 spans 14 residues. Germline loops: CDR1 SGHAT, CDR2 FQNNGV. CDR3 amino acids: CASSLGLAGYEQFF.

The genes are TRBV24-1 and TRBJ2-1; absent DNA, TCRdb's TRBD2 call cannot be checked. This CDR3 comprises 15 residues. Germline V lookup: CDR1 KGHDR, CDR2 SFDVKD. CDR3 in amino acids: CATSDFVAGGHEQFF.

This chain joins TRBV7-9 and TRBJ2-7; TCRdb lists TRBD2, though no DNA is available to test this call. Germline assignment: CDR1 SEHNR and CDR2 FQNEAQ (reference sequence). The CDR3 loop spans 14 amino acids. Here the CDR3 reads CASSSSGTKYEQYF.

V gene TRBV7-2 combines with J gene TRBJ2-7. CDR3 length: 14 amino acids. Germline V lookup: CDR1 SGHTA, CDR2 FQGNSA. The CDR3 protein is CASSLSGTPFLQYF.

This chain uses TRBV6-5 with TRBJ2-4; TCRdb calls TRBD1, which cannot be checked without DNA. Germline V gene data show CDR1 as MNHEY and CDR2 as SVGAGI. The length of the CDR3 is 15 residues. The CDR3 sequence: CASGGGGQGETIQYF.

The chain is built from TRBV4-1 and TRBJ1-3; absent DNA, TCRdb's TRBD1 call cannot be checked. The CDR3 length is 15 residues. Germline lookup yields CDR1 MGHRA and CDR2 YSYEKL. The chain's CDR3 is CASSQGPGARNTIYF.

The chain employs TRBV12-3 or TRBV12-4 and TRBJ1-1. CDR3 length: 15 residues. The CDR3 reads CASSWGPSPGTEAFF.

The CDR3 region is CASRIIHGISTDTQYF. The chain joins TRBV5-1 to TRBJ2-3; TCRdb reports TRBD2, a call that lacks DNA to check it against. Germline CDR1 and CDR2: SGHRS and YFSETQ. The CDR3 is 16 residues long.

The CDR3 loop is CASSLRAEGDTQYF. This rearrangement joins TRBV5-1 to TRBJ2-3; TCRdb returns TRBD2, unconfirmable since there is no DNA. This CDR3 has 14 residues. Germline values: CDR1 SGHRS, CDR2 YFSETQ.

CDR3 sequence reads: CATSDLTSGRAGELFF. V is TRBV24-1 and J is TRBJ2-2; without DNA, the TCRdb call of TRBD2 cannot be checked. The CDR3 loop spans 16 amino acids. The V gene's germline CDR1 is KGHDR and CDR2 SFDVKD.

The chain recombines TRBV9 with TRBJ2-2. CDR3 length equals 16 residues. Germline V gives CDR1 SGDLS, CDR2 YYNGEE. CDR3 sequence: CASSVASFPNTGELFF.

CDR3 sequence reads: CSVHPGVDEQFF. The chain is built from TRBV29-1 and TRBJ2-1; TCRdb's D call, TRBD2, is unchecked because there is no DNA. CDR3 length: 12 amino acids. Germline-derived CDR1 and CDR2 are SQVTM and ANQGSEA.

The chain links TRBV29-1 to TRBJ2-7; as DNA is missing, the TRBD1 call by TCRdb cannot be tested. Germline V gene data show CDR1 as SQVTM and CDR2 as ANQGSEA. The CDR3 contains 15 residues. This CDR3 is CSARGGDLRSYEQYF.

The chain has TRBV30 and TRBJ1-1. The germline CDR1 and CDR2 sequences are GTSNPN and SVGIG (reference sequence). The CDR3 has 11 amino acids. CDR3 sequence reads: CASSRSTEAFF.

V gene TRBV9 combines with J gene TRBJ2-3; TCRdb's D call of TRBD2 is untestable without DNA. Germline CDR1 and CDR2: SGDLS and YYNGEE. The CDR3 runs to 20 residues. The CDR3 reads CASSGTGTSGTHGYTDTQYF.

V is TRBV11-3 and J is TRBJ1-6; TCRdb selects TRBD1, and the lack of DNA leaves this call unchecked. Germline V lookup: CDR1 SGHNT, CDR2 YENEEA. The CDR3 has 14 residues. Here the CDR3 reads CASTQAGGNSPLHF.

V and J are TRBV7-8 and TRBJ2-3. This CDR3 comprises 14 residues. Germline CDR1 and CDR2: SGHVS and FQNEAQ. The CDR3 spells CASSLLLITDTQYF.

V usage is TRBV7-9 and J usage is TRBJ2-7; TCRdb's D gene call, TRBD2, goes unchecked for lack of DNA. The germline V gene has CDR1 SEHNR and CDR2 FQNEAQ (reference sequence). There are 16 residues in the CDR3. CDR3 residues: CASSSGRGRPSYEQYF. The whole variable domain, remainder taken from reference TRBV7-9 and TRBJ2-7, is DTGVSQNPRHKITKRGQNVTFRCDPISEHNRLYWYRQTLGQGPEFLTYFQNEAQLEKSRLLSDRFSAERPKGSFSTLEIQRTEQGDSAMYLCASSSGRGRPSYEQYFGPGTRLTVT.

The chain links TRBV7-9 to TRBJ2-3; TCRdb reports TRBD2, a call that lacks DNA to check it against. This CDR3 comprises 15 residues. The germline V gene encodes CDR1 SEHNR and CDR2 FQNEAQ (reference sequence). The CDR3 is CASSLEPGWTDTQYF. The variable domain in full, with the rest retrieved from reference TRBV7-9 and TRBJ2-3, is DTGVSQNPRHKITKRGQNVTFRCDPISEHNRLYWYRQTLGQGPEFLTYFQNEAQLEKSRLLSDRFSAERPKGSFSTLEIQRTEQGDSAMYLCASSLEPGWTDTQYFGPGTRLTVL.

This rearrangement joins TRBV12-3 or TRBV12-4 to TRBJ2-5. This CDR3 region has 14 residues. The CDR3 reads CASSLGQKQETQYF.

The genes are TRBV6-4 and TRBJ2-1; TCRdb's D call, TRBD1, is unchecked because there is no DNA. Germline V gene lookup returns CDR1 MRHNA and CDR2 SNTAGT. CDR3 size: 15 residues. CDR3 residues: CASSPHGEGYNEQFF.